The 14 T cell receptor beta chains reported below all come from one sample, sequenced in a study of identifying expanded T cells in peripheral blood. Method: immunoSEQ multiplex PCR; TCRdb's copy keeps in-frame clones and lacks some. The profile shows 50,000 to 75,000 clones, about 90% of them singletons. Sequencing was carried out using blood. The origin of the receptors is a person between 18 and 69 years old in good health.

The V call is TRBV11-2, the J call TRBJ1-3; no reliable D call. Trimming took off 0 bases at V and 0 bases at J, with 9 bases between the two ends. Per the germline V gene, CDR1 is SGHAT and CDR2 is FQNNGV. This CDR3 has 16 residues. The CDR3 DNA sequence: TGTGCCAGCAGCTTAGATCTGTCGAGCTCTGGAAACACCATATATTTT. Translation gives CASSLDLSSSGNTIYF.

This chain connects TRBV7-3 to TRBJ1-2, with D hard to call. Germline CDR1 reads SGHTA; CDR2 reads FQGTGA. V lost 7 bases and J 3 bases, leaving 12 bases between the germline ends. The CDR3 contains 13 residues. DNA of the CDR3: TGTGCCAGCAAAAAGGCGAGTTACTATGGCTACACCTTC. Encoded protein: CASKKASYYGYTF.

This chain connects TRBV28 to TRBJ1-5, with a tentative D call TRBD1 (5 bases). The CDR3 has 17 amino acids. The germline CDR1 and CDR2 sequences are MDHEN and SYDVKM. V was pared by 7 bases and J by 0 bases, with 19 bases between. CDR3 bases: TGTGCCAGCACCCCGCAGGACACAGATGATAGCAATCAGCCCCAGCATTTT. Translated: CASTPQDTDDSNQPQHF.

V usage is TRBV10-3 and J usage is TRBJ2-7, with 10 nucleotides matching TRBD1. The junction had 6 bases not matched to a gene; V was cut back by 10 bases and J by 3 bases. Germline V gives CDR1 ENHRY, CDR2 SYGVKD. CDR3 size: 13 residues. CDR3 protein: CATRDRGVYEQYF. The DNA of the CDR3 is TGTGCCACCCGGGACAGGGGTGTCTACGAGCAGTACTTC.

Details on this clone: Other DNA sequences in this specimen translate into the identical CDR3. This chain connects TRBV9 to TRBJ1-2; perhaps TRBD1 as D (5 bases). CDR1 and CDR2 (germline): SGDLS, YYNGEE. Trimming removed 7 bases at V and 1 base at J, with 5 bases between. The CDR3 has 11 amino acids. The CDR3 bases are TGTGCCAGCGGGGGTAACTATGGCTACACCTTC. It codes for CASGGNYGYTF.

This chain uses TRBV27 with TRBJ1-5; the D gene is possibly TRBD1 (5 bases). This CDR3 comprises 15 residues. Germline values: CDR1 MNHEY, CDR2 SMNVEV (reference sequence). Deletions cut 2 bases from V and 7 bases from J, with 15 bases between. Here the CDR3 reads CASSLQGSLGQPQHF. CDR3 DNA sequence: TGTGCCAGCAGTTTACAGGGTTCTCTGGGGCAGCCCCAGCATTTT.

This rearrangement joins TRBV29-1 to TRBJ1-1; D is uncertain. V lost 7 bases to trimming and J lost 4 bases, with 16 bases between them. This CDR3 has 13 amino acids. Germline loops: CDR1 SQVTM, CDR2 ANQGSEA. The CDR3 DNA reads TGCAGCGCGGGTGTTCGCGAGGGCACTGAAGCTTTCTTT. Encoded protein: CSAGVREGTEAFF.

This clone was seen a single time. This chain links TRBV5-1 with TRBJ2-3; D perhaps matches TRBD1 (5 bases). This CDR3 region has 15 residues. V lost 4 bases and J 0 bases, leaving 12 bases between the germline ends. Germline loops: CDR1 SGHRS, CDR2 YFSETQ. CDR3 region: CASSATSGSTDTQYF. DNA of the CDR3: TGCGCCAGCAGCGCTACTTCAGGGAGCACAGATACGCAGTATTTT.

The chain employs TRBV6-1 and TRBJ2-5; D may match TRBD1 or TRBD2 (6 bases each). The CDR3 covers 14 residues. Trimming pared 7 bases from V and 4 bases from J, leaving 16 bases between. CDR1 and CDR2 (germline): MNHNS, SASEGT. CDR3 sequence reads: CASTPGGGGETQYF. CDR3 DNA: TGTGCCAGCACCCCTGGAGGGGGAGGAGAGACCCAGTACTTC.

The CDR3 sequence: CASSYSPGQPHSPLHF. The CDR3 DNA follows: TGTGCCAGCAGTTACTCCCCAGGACAACCTCATTCACCCCTCCACTTT. This chain uses TRBV6-5 with TRBJ1-6; D is possibly TRBD1 (5 bases). V was clipped by 0 bases and J by 8 bases, with 14 bases between them. Germline CDR1 reads MNHEY; CDR2 reads SVGAGI. The CDR3 spans 16 residues.

Written as DNA, the CDR3 is TGTGCCAGCAGCTTAAGAGGGCACAGAGGAAATGAAAAACTGTTTTTT. Amino acids: CASSLRGHRGNEKLFF. J is TRBJ1-4 and V is TRBV7-2; the D is unclear. The CDR3 is 16 amino acids. From germline, CDR1 is SGHTA and CDR2 FQGNSA. V was shortened by 2 bases and J by 5 bases, with 15 bases between the two germline ends.

The V call is TRBV15, the J call TRBJ2-5, with D possibly matching TRBD2 (6 bases). In germline, CDR1 is LNHNV, CDR2 YYDKDF (reference sequence). The CDR3 has 12 amino acids. The V gene lost 1 base and the J gene lost 9 bases, with 9 bases spanning the gap. CDR3 residues: CATSRAGESQYF. The CDR3 bases are TGTGCCACCAGCAGAGCGGGGGAGTCCCAGTACTTC.

The rearrangement joins TRBV15 to TRBJ2-3; 8 bases are shared with TRBD2. The CDR3 contains 16 residues. With 5 bases clipped from V and 2 bases from J, the junction kept 9 bases outside the gene matches. The germline CDR1 and CDR2 sequences are LNHNV and YYDKDF (reference sequence). The CDR3 reads CATSSRTSLNTDTQYF. The CDR3 bases are TGTGCCACCAGCTCCCGGACTAGCCTGAACACAGATACGCAGTATTTT. The full variable domain, rest sourced from reference TRBV15 and TRBJ2-3, is DAMVIQNPRYQVTQFGKPVTLSCSQTLNHNVMYWYQQKSSQAPKLLFHYYDKDFNNEADTPDNFQSRRPNTSFCFLDIRSPGLGDTAMYLCATSSRTSLNTDTQYFGPGTRLTVL.

The gene calls are TRBV4-1 and TRBJ2-2; D possibly corresponds to TRBD2 (6 bases). V lost 4 bases and J 0 bases, leaving 18 bases between the germline ends. CDR3 length: 18 amino acids. Germline lookup yields CDR1 MGHRA and CDR2 YSYEKL. CDR3 bases: TGCGCCAGCAGCCGCGGGCAGGTAGCGGTTGCGAACACCGGGGAGCTGTTTTTT. Its protein is CASSRGQVAVANTGELFF.